This is a list of T cell receptor beta chains from one sample in a study of cytomegalovirus exposure and HLA in healthy donors. Clones were read by immunoSEQ multiplex PCR, and TCRdb kept only the in-frame ones, dropping some. The sample contains about 140,000 clones, 70% to 85% of which appear only once. The source material was PBMCs. The origin of the receptors is a woman in her thirties or forties in good health and CMV-seronegative. The CDR3 runs from the conserved cysteine through the conserved F or W. A D gene is named only where the DNA matches it firmly. Not every row has a clone size; where given, it reads once, few, many or a size class.

clone_size,v_call,d_call,j_call,cdr3_nt,cdr3_aa
-,TRBV7-9,TRBD1,TRBJ2-1,TGTTCCAGCAGCCCCCGAGGACAGGGCGCCTACAATGAGCAGTTCTTC,CSSSPRGQGAYNEQFF
-,TRBV6-5,-,TRBJ1-1,TGTGCCAGCAGTTACAGAGGGATGAACACTGAAGCTTTCTTT,CASSYRGMNTEAFF
-,TRBV5-1,-,TRBJ2-1,TGCGCCAGCAGCCCCTTAGCTTACAATGAGCAGTTCTTC,CASSPLAYNEQFF
-,TRBV6-5,-,TRBJ2-1,TGTGCCAGCAGTTACTCGAAAACAGGGTTGTCCAATGAGCAGTTCTTC,CASSYSKTGLSNEQFF
-,TRBV20-1,-,TRBJ2-1,TGCAGTGCTTCAGGGTACAATGAGCAGTTCTTC,CSASGYNEQFF
-,TRBV4-1,-,TRBJ2-7,TGCGCCAGCAGCCGGGAAGGGACCGGACTCGGGGGAAGCTCCTACGAGCAGTACTTC,CASSREGTGLGGSSYEQYF
-,TRBV2,TRBD1,TRBJ1-1,TGTGCCAGCAGGAGACAGGGCATGAACACTGAAGCTTTCTTT,CASRRQGMNTEAFF
-,TRBV28,TRBD1,TRBJ1-5,TGTGCCAGCAGTACACGCCTCGGGACAGGGGGCAATAGCAATCAGCCCCAGCATTTT,CASSTRLGTGGNSNQPQHF
-,TRBV28,-,TRBJ1-3,TGTGCCAGCAGTTTCTTAAGCTCAGGTCTGGGCTCTGGAAACACCATATATTTT,CASSFLSSGLGSGNTIYF
-,TRBV27,TRBD1,TRBJ2-7,TGTGCCAGCACTACGAGGGGGACAGGATCCCCCCTTAAGACCTACGAGCAGTACTTC,CASTTRGTGSPLKTYEQYF
-,TRBV5-6,TRBD2,TRBJ2-7,TGTGCCAGCAGCCCTATAGCGGGAGATAGGTACGAGCAGTACTTC,CASSPIAGDRYEQYF
-,TRBV11-2,TRBD1,TRBJ1-5,TGTGCCAGCAGTATTGACAGGGGTTATAATCAGCCCCAGCATTTT,CASSIDRGYNQPQHF
once,TRBV7-2,-,TRBJ2-7,TGTGCCAGCAGCTCCCTAGCCCGCGAGCAGTACTTC,CASSSLAREQYF
-,TRBV6-1,TRBD2,TRBJ2-1,TGTGCCAGCAGTGAAAGGCGGGGGGGGGCCAATGAGCAGTTCTTC,CASSERRGGANEQFF
-,TRBV18,-,TRBJ1-1,TGTGCCAGCTCACCATCCGGTGAGAACACTGAAGCTTTCTTT,CASSPSGENTEAFF
-,TRBV5-6,-,TRBJ2-7,TGTGCCAGCAGCTTGTGGGACTCCTCCTACGAGCAGTACTTC,CASSLWDSSYEQYF
-,TRBV7-3,TRBD2,TRBJ2-2,TGTGCCAGCAGCTTAAGTGGCGGGACTAGCGGGAACGGTAGATACACCGGGGAGCTGTTTTTT,CASSLSGGTSGNGRYTGELFF
-,TRBV7-9,TRBD1,TRBJ2-1,TGTGCCAGCAGAGGGACAGCCTACAATGAGCAGTTCTTC,CASRGTAYNEQFF
-,TRBV18,-,TRBJ2-2,TGTGCCAGCTCACCAGTAGGGGGAATCGGGGAGCTGTTTTTT,CASSPVGGIGELFF
-,TRBV30,-,TRBJ1-3,TGTGCCTGGAGTGGGGCAGTGGGAAACACCATATATTTT,CAWSGAVGNTIYF
-,TRBV2,-,TRBJ2-1,TGTGCCAGCAGTCGGGACAAGGACAATGAGCAGTTCTTC,CASSRDKDNEQFF
-,TRBV7-8,-,TRBJ2-2,TGTGCCAGCAGCTCTTTTAGACACGCCAACACCGGGGAGCTGTTTTTT,CASSSFRHANTGELFF
-,TRBV4-3,-,TRBJ2-5,TGCGCCAGCAGCCAAGACAGCCAAGAGACCCAGTACTTC,CASSQDSQETQYF
-,TRBV7-2,-,TRBJ2-2,TGTGCCAGCAGCTTAGTAAGTCCGCGCGGCCGATCGGCCGGGGAGCTGTTTTTT,CASSLVSPRGRSAGELFF
-,TRBV29-1,TRBD1,TRBJ1-1,TGCAGCGTTAAGGGACAGACAAACACTGAAGCTTTCTTT,CSVKGQTNTEAFF
-,TRBV19,-,TRBJ1-1,TGTGCCAGTAGTATAGTAGGGGGGGAGGACATGAACACTGAAGCTTTCTTT,CASSIVGGEDMNTEAFF
-,TRBV7-2,-,TRBJ1-5,TGTGCCAGCAGCCCGCCTCCAGGGAATTGGAGCAATCAGCCCCAGCATTTT,CASSPPPGNWSNQPQHF
-,TRBV28,-,TRBJ1-5,TGTGCCAGCAGTTCCCTCCCAGCCCAGCATTTT,CASSSLPAQHF
few,TRBV7-8,-,TRBJ2-7,TGTGCCAGCAGCTTAGTGAGCCAATACGAGCAGTACTTC,CASSLVSQYEQYF
-,TRBV7-2,TRBD1,TRBJ2-3,TGTGCCAGCAGCCACGCCAGGGGGAGAGGGGGTGCAGATACGCAGTATTTT,CASSHARGRGGADTQYF
few,TRBV5-6,-,TRBJ2-5,TGTGCCAGCAGCTTGGTCTTTAGCGGACCCGAGACCCAGTACTTC,CASSLVFSGPETQYF
-,TRBV4-2,-,TRBJ2-7,TGTGCCAGCAGCCAAGGGCACGAGCAGTACTTC,CASSQGHEQYF
-,TRBV2,-,TRBJ1-5,TGTGCCAGCAGTGAAATGAGGGTGGCGCAGCCCCAGCATTTT,CASSEMRVAQPQHF
-,TRBV5-4,-,TRBJ1-5,TGTGCCAGCAGCCGTGAGGGTGCTCAGCCCCAGCATTTT,CASSREGAQPQHF
-,TRBV9,-,TRBJ2-1,TGTGCCAGCAGCGCAGGGTACCGCTCCTACAATGAGCAGTTCTTC,CASSAGYRSYNEQFF
-,TRBV27,TRBD1,TRBJ1-1,TGTGCCAGCAGTATTACAGGGGAGTCCGAAGCTTTCTTT,CASSITGESEAFF
-,TRBV28,-,TRBJ2-7,TGTGCCAGCAGTCCAATATCGATGGGACATGACCCCTACGAGCAGTACTTC,CASSPISMGHDPYEQYF
-,TRBV25-1,TRBD1,TRBJ2-2,TGTGCCAGCAGTGTGAAACTCCCTAGGGGGCTTATCACCGGGGAGCTGTTTTTT,CASSVKLPRGLITGELFF
-,TRBV7-8,TRBD2,TRBJ2-7,TGTGCCAGCAGCTTAGTACCGACTAGCGGGAGTTACTACGAGCAGTACTTC,CASSLVPTSGSYYEQYF
-,TRBV5-8,TRBD2,TRBJ2-1,TGTGCCAGCAGGGAGCGGGATTTGGGTGAGCAGTTCTTC,CASRERDLGEQFF
-,TRBV5-8,-,TRBJ1-2,TGTGCCAGCAGCTTGGCGCACTTTAACTATGGCTACACCTTC,CASSLAHFNYGYTF
-,TRBV7-8,-,TRBJ1-1,TGTGCCAGCAGCTTAAGGGGGAACACTGAAGCTTTCTTT,CASSLRGNTEAFF
-,TRBV2,-,TRBJ2-7,TGTGCCAGCCCTAAACCGGGGCAGGGGAACTACGAGCAGTACTTC,CASPKPGQGNYEQYF
-,TRBV27,-,TRBJ1-2,TGTGCCAGCAGGAATCTCAGGGATGGCTACACCTTC,CASRNLRDGYTF
-,TRBV4-3,-,TRBJ2-3,TGCGCCAGCAGCAAGGGGGTCGCAGATACGCAGTATTTT,CASSKGVADTQYF
-,TRBV29-1,-,TRBJ1-1,TGCAGCGTTGCCCAGATGAACACTGAAGCTTTCTTT,CSVAQMNTEAFF
once,TRBV7-9,-,TRBJ1-1,TGTGCCAGCAGCAACAGTATATTGAACACTGAAGCTTTCTTT,CASSNSILNTEAFF
-,TRBV28,-,TRBJ2-7,TGTGCCAGCAGCCCCGGGGTGCCCTACGAGCAGTACTTC,CASSPGVPYEQYF